Below, 25 T cell receptor beta chains from the same sample are listed, as sequenced in a study of beta chain features in type 1 diabetes. Their specific antigens are unknown. As every portion of the isolated RNA was reverse transcribed, the sequencing read expressed TCRB transcripts. The protocol was immunoSEQ multiplex PCR, while the TCRdb copy is restricted to in-frame clones and leaves out a portion. This repertoire shows roughly 250,000 clones, roughly 20% found once; its top ten account for 0.028%. Study results and caveats: Shortening that was moderate but significant affected the TCRB CDR3s of Type 1 diabetes patients in all four CD4+ subsets.

Sequenced sample: naive CD4+ T cells from blood. These receptor sequences come from a middle-aged woman with type 1 diabetes.

The chain recombines TRBV30 with TRBJ1-5, with 8 bases fitting TRBD1. V trimming: 2 bases; J trimming: 5 bases; junction bases outside the gene matches: 2. This CDR3 has 13 amino acids. Germline V CDR1 and CDR2: GTSNPN, SVGIG (reference sequence). CDR3 DNA: TGTGCCTGGAGTTTGACAGGGGATCAGCCCCAGCATTTT. Protein product: CAWSLTGDQPQHF.

In this sample, this clone turned up a few times. This chain uses TRBV28 with TRBJ1-1, with D unresolved. The V end lost 3 bases, the J end lost 4 bases, and 6 bases lay between the germline ends. Germline assignment: CDR1 MDHEN and CDR2 SYDVKM. The CDR3 covers 12 residues. CDR3 amino acids: CASSFGGTEAFF. In DNA form, the CDR3 reads TGTGCCAGCAGTTTTGGCGGCACTGAAGCTTTCTTT. The full variable domain, completed using reference TRBV28 and TRBJ1-1, is DVKVTQSSRYLVKRTGEKVFLECVQDMDHENMFWYRQDPGLGLRLIYFSYDVKMKEKGDIPEGYSVSREKKERFSLILESASTNQTSMYLCASSFGGTEAFFGQGTRLTVV.

The V and J genes are TRBV5-1 and TRBJ2-5; perhaps TRBD1 as D (6 bases). Germline CDR1 is SGHRS and CDR2 is YFSETQ. The CDR3 runs 14 residues. The V gene lost 1 base and the J gene lost 3 bases, with 10 bases spanning the gap. The CDR3 spells CASSLPNREETQYF. The CDR3 bases are TGCGCCAGCAGCTTGCCCAACAGGGAAGAGACCCAGTACTTC.

The rearrangement uses TRBV9 and TRBJ2-2, with TRBD2 identical over 7 bases. Germline V lookup: CDR1 SGDLS, CDR2 YYNGEE. The CDR3 covers 18 residues. J lost 2 bases, V lost 0 bases, and 10 bases had no gene match. The DNA of the CDR3 is TGTGCCAGCAGCGTAGCTTGGGAGCGGGGCTTTAACACCGGGGAGCTGTTTTTT. Encoded protein: CASSVAWERGFNTGELFF.

This clone was seen a handful of times. This rearrangement joins TRBV18 to TRBJ2-5; 9 bases fit TRBD1. Losses at the gene ends were 6 bases for V and 5 bases for J; bases not matched to a gene: 7. Germline values: CDR1 KGHSH, CDR2 LQKENI. This CDR3 region has 14 residues. The CDR3 region has the DNA TGTGCCAGCTCCTCGGGACAGGGCGGCGAGACCCAGTACTTC. Residues: CASSSGQGGETQYF.

This clone was observed a few times. V gene TRBV18 combines with J gene TRBJ2-1; possible D gene TRBD2, 5 bases. The V and J ends lost 2 bases and 6 bases respectively, with 14 bases between them. Germline CDR1 KGHSH, CDR2 LQKENI. There are 15 residues in the CDR3. The CDR3 protein is CASSPILGSVNEQFF. In DNA, the CDR3 is TGTGCCAGCTCACCAATACTAGGTTCGGTCAATGAGCAGTTCTTC. Drawing the rest from reference TRBV18 and TRBJ2-1, the complete variable domain is NAGVMQNPRHLVRRRGQEARLRCSPMKGHSHVYWYRQLPEEGLKFMVYLQKENIIDESGMPKERFSAEFPKEGPSILRIQQVVRGDSAAYFCASSPILGSVNEQFFGPGTRLTVL.

This clone was counted between two and nine times. The chain joins TRBV4-3 to TRBJ1-2, with D uncertain. Trimming pared 0 bases from V and 6 bases from J, leaving 23 bases between. Per the germline V gene, CDR1 is LGHNA and CDR2 is YSLEER. The CDR3 contains 18 residues. CDR3 sequence (DNA): TGCGCCAGCAGCCAAGAAGCTATAGCGAGTTTTGCGCTAAATGGCTACACCTTC. Translated, it gives CASSQEAIASFALNGYTF.

In its sample, this clone was seen a few times. Different DNA sequences within this sample yield the same CDR3. V is TRBV9 and J is TRBJ2-6, with TRBD1 as a possible D gene (5 bases). Trimming stripped 1 base from V and 1 base from J, with 6 bases between. Per germline, CDR1 SGDLS and CDR2 YYNGEE. This CDR3 is built from 15 residues. CDR3: CASSVQGSGANVLTF. DNA of the CDR3: TGTGCCAGCAGCGTACAGGGATCTGGGGCCAACGTCCTGACTTTC.

This clone was counted only a few times. The rearrangement links TRBV7-2 to TRBJ1-1, with D tentatively TRBD1 (5 bases). The V and J ends lost 3 bases and 7 bases respectively, with 9 bases between them. CDR3 size: 12 residues. The V gene's germline CDR1 is SGHTA and CDR2 FQGNSA. The CDR3: CASSFGGGEAFF. CDR3 sequence (DNA): TGTGCCAGCAGCTTCGGGGGGGGTGAAGCTTTCTTT.

The rearrangement uses TRBV28 and TRBJ2-7; D may be TRBD1 (6 bases). The germline gives CDR1 MDHEN, CDR2 SYDVKM. The CDR3 has 17 residues. V lost 4 bases and J lost 5, with 24 bases in between. For the CDR3, the DNA is TGTGCCAGCAGTTCTACAACTCTCCGGGACAAGTGGAACGAGCAGTACTTC. Protein product: CASSSTTLRDKWNEQYF. Drawing the rest from reference TRBV28 and TRBJ2-7, the complete variable domain is DVKVTQSSRYLVKRTGEKVFLECVQDMDHENMFWYRQDPGLGLRLIYFSYDVKMKEKGDIPEGYSVSREKKERFSLILESASTNQTSMYLCASSSTTLRDKWNEQYFGPGTRLTVT.

The table lists this clone with a few counts. The chain is built from TRBV5-4 and TRBJ2-1, with unresolved D. Germline assignment: CDR1 SGHNT and CDR2 YYREEE (reference sequence). The V end was cut by 3 bases, the J end by 5 bases, with 3 bases between. This CDR3 is built from 11 residues. CDR3 in DNA: TGTGCCAGCAGCTCGGACAATGAGCAGTTCTTC. Protein product: CASSSDNEQFF.

This clone was counted between two and nine times. J is TRBJ1-2 and V is TRBV30, with D hard to call. Trimming took 4 bases from V and 4 from J, leaving 13 bases between them. The length of the CDR3 is 13 residues. CDR1 is GTSNPN, CDR2 SVGIG, per germline (reference sequence). The CDR3 DNA reads TGTGCCTGGACAGAGGGTACGAGCTATGGCTACACCTTC. Translation: CAWTEGTSYGYTF.

Here the CDR3 reads CASSISGLYNEQFF. CDR3 sequence (DNA): TGCGCCAGCAGCATTAGCGGCCTATACAATGAGCAGTTCTTC. The genes are TRBV5-1 and TRBJ2-1, with D maybe TRBD2 (6 bases). The CDR3 covers 14 residues. Trimming left V 4 bases short and J 4 bases short, with 12 bases between. Germline V gives CDR1 SGHRS, CDR2 YFSETQ.

In this sample, this clone turned up a few times. The chain couples TRBV7-2 to TRBJ1-2; D unresolved. The germline V gene encodes CDR1 SGHTA and CDR2 FQGNSA. Trimming left V 7 bases short and J 7 bases short, with 19 bases between. The CDR3 is made up of 14 amino acids. The CDR3 DNA sequence: TGTGCCAGCATCGCCGACTGGAGCGCGGTTGGCTACACCTTC. Translating gives CASIADWSAVGYTF. Combining the CDR3 with reference TRBV7-2 and TRBJ1-2 gives the whole variable domain GAGVSQSPSNKVTEKGKDVELRCDPISGHTALYWYRQSLGQGLEFLIYFQGNSAPDKSGLPSDRFSAERTGGSVSTLTIQRTQQEDSAVYLCASIADWSAVGYTFGSGTRLTVV.

J is TRBJ2-7 and V is TRBV6-6, with D possibly being TRBD2 (6 bases). CDR1 and CDR2 (germline): MNHNY, SVGAGI (reference sequence). This CDR3 has 14 residues. The V end was cut by 6 bases, the J end by 0 bases, with 12 bases between. CDR3 DNA sequence: TGTGCCAGCAGCCTCACGGGGGACTCCTACGAGCAGTACTTC. Encoded protein: CASSLTGDSYEQYF.

This chain joins TRBV30 and TRBJ2-5, with a possible D match to TRBD2 (6 bases). The CDR3 runs 13 residues. The ends were cut back, 4 bases at V and 5 bases at J, with 14 bases in the middle. CDR1 is GTSNPN, CDR2 SVGIG, per germline (reference sequence). As DNA, the CDR3 is TGTGCCTGGAATCGCGGGAACCCGGAGACCCAGTACTTC. This encodes CAWNRGNPETQYF. Looking up the rest from reference TRBV30 and TRBJ2-5 gives the full variable domain: SQTIHQWPATLVQPVGSPLSLECTVEGTSNPNLYWYRQAAGRGLQLLFYSVGIGQISSEVPQNLSASRPQDRQFILSSKKLLLSDSGFYLCAWNRGNPETQYFGPGTRLLVL.

The CDR3 loop is CASSAGVQPNYGYTF. CDR3 nucleotide sequence: TGTGCCAGCTCAGCCGGCGTACAGCCTAACTATGGCTACACCTTC. V gene TRBV18 combines with J gene TRBJ1-2; no clear D gene. The CDR3 contains 15 residues. The ends were cut back, 5 bases at V and 0 bases at J, with 13 bases in the middle. Germline V gene data show CDR1 as KGHSH and CDR2 as LQKENI.

This sequence joins TRBV20-1 and TRBJ1-2; 7 bases line up with TRBD1. Germline V gene data show CDR1 as DFQATT and CDR2 as SNEGSKA (reference sequence). V dropped 7 bases and J dropped 7; count of bases not matched to a gene: 6. This CDR3 contains 11 residues. DNA of the CDR3: TGCAGTGTCCGACAGGGCCTTGGCTACACCTTC. Translation: CSVRQGLGYTF.

This CDR3 reads CASSPRSGDSSYEQYF. The CDR3 DNA follows: TGTGCCAGCTCACCACGGTCTGGGGACAGCTCCTACGAGCAGTACTTC. The V call is TRBV18, the J call TRBJ2-7, with 7 nucleotides matching TRBD1. The CDR3 totals 16 residues. Trimming took 1 base from V and 0 from J; bases not matched to a gene: 6. The V gene's germline CDR1 is KGHSH and CDR2 LQKENI.

The gene calls are TRBV5-6 and TRBJ2-3, with TRBD2 matching 12 bases. From germline, CDR1 is SGHDT and CDR2 YYEEEE. V was pared by 4 bases and J by 1 base, with 4 bases of the junction left unmatched. This CDR3 is 16 amino acids long. The CDR3 loop is CASSLRTSGGTDTQYF. The CDR3 nucleotides read TGTGCCAGCAGCCTAAGGACTAGCGGGGGCACAGATACGCAGTATTTT. Full variable domain (missing parts from reference TRBV5-6 and TRBJ2-3): DAGVTQSPTHLIKTRGQQVTLRCSPKSGHDTVSWYQQALGQGPQFIFQYYEEEERQRGNFPDRFSGHQFPNYSSELNVNALLLGDSALYLCASSLRTSGGTDTQYFGPGTRLTVL.

Of note for this clone: The identical CDR3 is also encoded by other nucleotide sequences in the sample. The chain has TRBV9 and TRBJ1-1; perhaps TRBD1 as D (5 bases). The V gene lost 4 bases and the J gene lost 0 bases, with 7 bases spanning the gap. The CDR3 spans 13 residues. Germline lookup yields CDR1 SGDLS and CDR2 YYNGEE. CDR3 nucleotide sequence: TGTGCCAGCAGCCCAGGGTTGAACACTGAAGCTTTCTTT. Its protein is CASSPGLNTEAFF.

The CDR3 DNA is TGTGCCAGCACTACCCAGGGGGGATGGGGAGAGACCCAGTACTTC. Protein product: CASTTQGGWGETQYF. The chain carries TRBV7-9 and TRBJ2-5; the D gene is possibly TRBD1 (7 bases). This CDR3 contains 15 residues. Trimming removed 7 bases from V and 4 bases from J, with 19 bases in between. From germline, CDR1 is SEHNR and CDR2 FQNEAQ (reference sequence).

This clone appeared a few times. This chain connects TRBV4-2 to TRBJ2-7; maybe TRBD1 (6 bases). V was pared by 0 bases and J by 2 bases, with 11 bases between. This CDR3 is 15 amino acids long. Germline CDR1 LGHNA, CDR2 YNFKEQ. The CDR3 sequence is CASSQEGTQTYEQYF. The DNA of the CDR3 is TGTGCCAGCAGCCAAGAGGGGACACAGACCTACGAGCAGTACTTC.

The CDR3 spells CASSSITGGYTF. In nucleotides, the CDR3 is TGTGCCAGCAGTTCTATCACAGGCGGCTACACCTTC. The chain has TRBV28 and TRBJ1-2, with D maybe TRBD1 (5 bases). The germline gives CDR1 MDHEN, CDR2 SYDVKM. The CDR3 has 12 residues. Deletions cut 4 bases from V and 8 bases from J, with 11 bases between.

J is TRBJ1-2 and V is TRBV4-1; D gene ambiguous. The CDR3 consists of 14 residues. V gave up 0 bases and J gave up 7 bases, with 12 bases separating them. Germline CDR1 MGHRA, CDR2 YSYEKL. The CDR3 DNA reads as TGCGCCAGCAGCCAAGATCGAGGACTTTTTGGCTACACCTTC. It is translated as CASSQDRGLFGYTF.